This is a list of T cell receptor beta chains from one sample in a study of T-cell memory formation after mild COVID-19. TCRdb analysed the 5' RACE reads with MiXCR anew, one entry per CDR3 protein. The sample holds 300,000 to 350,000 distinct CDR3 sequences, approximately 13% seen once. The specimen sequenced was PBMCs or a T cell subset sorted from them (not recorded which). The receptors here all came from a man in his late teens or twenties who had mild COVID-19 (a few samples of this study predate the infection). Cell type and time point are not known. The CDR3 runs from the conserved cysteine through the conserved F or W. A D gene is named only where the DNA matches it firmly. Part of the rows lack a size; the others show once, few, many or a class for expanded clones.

CDR3: CASNLRGRLEAFF
DNA: TGTGCCAGCAATCTAAGGGGCCGCCTCGAAGCTTTCTTT
V: TRBV6-2/TRBV6-3
D: -
size: -
J: TRBJ1-1

CDR3: CASSSGTGSLWGYTF
DNA: TGTGCCAGCAGTTCCGGGACAGGGAGCTTGTGGGGCTACACCTTC
V: TRBV6-5
D: TRBD1
size: -
J: TRBJ1-2

CDR3: CASSEQDEAFF
DNA: TGTGCCAGCAGTGAGCAAGATGAAGCTTTCTTT
V: TRBV6-1
D: -
size: -
J: TRBJ1-1

CDR3: CASSKLTANTEAFF
DNA: TGTGCCAGCAGTAAATTGACGGCCAACACTGAAGCTTTCTTT
V: TRBV6-5
D: -
size: -
J: TRBJ1-1

CDR3: CAHRREGGGNQPQHF
DNA: TGTGCCCACCGACGGGAGGGGGGTGGCAATCAGCCCCAGCATTTT
V: TRBV10-3
D: -
size: -
J: TRBJ1-5

CDR3: CASSSVRVGQPQHF
DNA: TGTGCCAGCAGCTCGGTCAGGGTAGGTCAGCCCCAGCATTTT
V: TRBV7-9
D: -
size: few
J: TRBJ1-5

CDR3: CASSVAPGQGFGDTQYF
DNA: TGTGCCAGCAGCGTCGCTCCGGGACAGGGATTTGGAGATACGCAGTATTTT
V: TRBV9
D: TRBD1
size: -
J: TRBJ2-3

CDR3: CASGPGTGVIEQYF
DNA: TGTGCTAGTGGTCCCGGGACAGGGGTCATAGAGCAGTACTTC
V: TRBV12-5
D: TRBD1
size: few
J: TRBJ2-7

CDR3: CASSKGQGAHNEQFF
DNA: TGCGCCAGCAGCAAGGGACAGGGGGCGCACAATGAGCAGTTCTTC
V: TRBV5-1
D: TRBD1
size: -
J: TRBJ2-1

CDR3: CASSLASGVKDGYTF
DNA: TGTGCCAGCAGCTTAGCCTCAGGGGTAAAGGATGGCTACACCTTC
V: TRBV7-9
D: -
size: few
J: TRBJ1-2

CDR3: CSANSRDRPFRTQYF
DNA: TGCAGTGCAAATTCCCGGGACAGGCCCTTCAGGACCCAGTACTTC
V: TRBV20-1
D: TRBD1
size: many
J: TRBJ2-5

CDR3: CASSYWTGVFRYTEAFF
DNA: TGTGCCAGCAGCTATTGGACAGGGGTCTTCCGTTACACTGAAGCTTTCTTT
V: TRBV7-3
D: TRBD1
size: many
J: TRBJ1-1

CDR3: CASSFRQGNSPLHF
DNA: TGTGCCAGCAGCTTCCGACAGGGGAATTCACCCCTCCACTTT
V: TRBV7-2
D: TRBD1
size: many
J: TRBJ1-6

CDR3: CASSVPGSNSPLHF
DNA: TGTGCCAGCAGCGTCCCCGGGTCGAATTCACCCCTCCACTTT
V: TRBV9
D: -
size: few
J: TRBJ1-6

CDR3: CASSSLGGVVQPQHF
DNA: TGTGCCAGCAGTTCATTGGGGGGGGTTGTTCAGCCCCAGCATTTT
V: TRBV27
D: -
size: few
J: TRBJ1-5

CDR3: CASSLGTHQETQYF
DNA: TGTGCCAGCAGCCTCGGGACACATCAAGAGACCCAGTACTTC
V: TRBV3-1
D: -
size: many
J: TRBJ2-5

CDR3: CASSPEAGAAQNGNYGYTF
DNA: TGTGCCAGCTCACCAGAAGCAGGGGCCGCTCAAAACGGCAACTATGGCTACACCTTC
V: TRBV18
D: -
size: -
J: TRBJ1-2

CDR3: CASSLAPVGAFF
DNA: TGTGCCAGCAGCTTAGCCCCAGTAGGGGCTTTCTTT
V: TRBV7-9
D: -
size: few
J: TRBJ1-1

CDR3: CSARSPGGMRAFF
DNA: TGCAGTGCTAGATCGCCAGGGGGGATGAGGGCTTTCTTT
V: TRBV20-1
D: TRBD1
size: -
J: TRBJ1-1

CDR3: CASSVASGAKETQYF
DNA: TGTGCCAGCAGCGTCGCGAGCGGGGCCAAAGAGACCCAGTACTTC
V: TRBV9
D: TRBD2
size: once
J: TRBJ2-5

CDR3: CASSLWTDIDTQYF
DNA: TGTGCCAGCAGTTTATGGACGGATATAGATACGCAGTATTTT
V: TRBV12-3/TRBV12-4
D: -
size: -
J: TRBJ2-3

CDR3: CAWSESLITSGANVLTF
DNA: TGTGCCTGGAGTGAGTCCTTAATTACCTCTGGGGCCAACGTCCTGACTTTC
V: TRBV30
D: -
size: many
J: TRBJ2-6

CDR3: CASSNGGSREETQYF
DNA: TGCGCCAGCAGTAATGGGGGTTCAAGGGAGGAGACCCAGTACTTC
V: TRBV10-2
D: -
size: -
J: TRBJ2-5

CDR3: CASSQGVGQVQETQYF
DNA: TGCGCCAGCAGCCAAGGAGTAGGCCAGGTCCAAGAGACCCAGTACTTC
V: TRBV4-3
D: -
size: -
J: TRBJ2-5

CDR3: CASTPPGSSYEQYF
DNA: TGTGCCAGCACCCCCCCAGGCAGCTCCTACGAGCAGTACTTC
V: TRBV7-2
D: -
size: few
J: TRBJ2-7

CDR3: CASIPGTFTRTDTQYF
DNA: TGTGCCAGCATTCCCGGGACATTCACACGCACAGATACGCAGTATTTT
V: TRBV28
D: -
size: many
J: TRBJ2-3

CDR3: CASSLAGTGGADTQYF
DNA: TGCGCCAGCAGCTTGGCCGGGACAGGGGGCGCAGATACGCAGTATTTT
V: TRBV5-1
D: TRBD1
size: few
J: TRBJ2-3

CDR3: CASSAGTSWGELFF
DNA: TGTGCCAGCAGTGCGGGGACGTCGTGGGGGGAGCTGTTTTTT
V: TRBV12-3/TRBV12-4
D: -
size: -
J: TRBJ2-2

CDR3: CASSFRGRDTQYF
DNA: TGTGCCAGCAGTTTCCGGGGGAGAGATACGCAGTATTTT
V: TRBV27
D: -
size: -
J: TRBJ2-3

CDR3: CSFSIGSYEQYF
DNA: TGCAGCTTCAGTATTGGTTCCTACGAGCAGTACTTC
V: TRBV20-1
D: -
size: many
J: TRBJ2-7

CDR3: CASRWIGTSIQYF
DNA: TGTGCCAGCAGGTGGATAGGGACAAGCATTCAGTACTTC
V: TRBV12-3/TRBV12-4
D: -
size: few
J: TRBJ2-4

CDR3: CASSEGRDRGYTF
DNA: TGTGCCAGCAGTGAAGGCAGGGACCGGGGCTACACCTTC
V: TRBV2
D: -
size: few
J: TRBJ1-2

CDR3: CASSFPPGTGVYYGYTF
DNA: TGTGCCAGCAGCTTCCCCCCAGGGACAGGGGTATACTATGGCTACACCTTC
V: TRBV7-2
D: TRBD1
size: -
J: TRBJ1-2

CDR3: CASSQRRGARYGYTF
DNA: TGTGCCAGCAGCCAACGCCGGGGGGCCAGATATGGCTACACCTTC
V: TRBV6-5
D: -
size: -
J: TRBJ1-2

CDR3: CSATMGVEGNQPQHF
DNA: TGCAGTGCTACCATGGGGGTTGAAGGCAATCAGCCCCAGCATTTT
V: TRBV20-1
D: -
size: -
J: TRBJ1-5